The 27 T cell receptor beta chains below all came from one sample that was sequenced in a study of blood T cells in healthy people across ages. Sample-barcoded 5' priming and a J-beta primer mix drove a second PCR of about 7 to 11 cycles. TCRdb processed the 5' RACE reads anew with MiXCR; each CDR3 protein has one entry. This table holds 600,000 or so distinct CDR3 sequences, about 30% found once. The sample comprised blood. These receptors all stem from a woman older than 75 in good health.

This clonotype was counted at least ten times. The J gene is TRBJ1-4, the V gene TRBV6-1; a possible D gene is TRBD1 (6 bases). V was cut by 7 bases and J by 7 bases, with 28 bases left in between. The CDR3 is 18 residues long. Germline assignment: CDR1 MNHNS and CDR2 SASEGT. CDR3 region: CASTASDPGAVISEKLFF. The CDR3 DNA reads TGTGCCAGCACCGCGTCGGATCCGGGGGCGGTAATTAGTGAAAAACTGTTTTTT.

This clonotype was recorded at least ten times. The rearrangement uses TRBV7-2 and TRBJ2-3, with a weak D call TRBD1 (6 bases). The CDR3 runs 14 residues. In germline, CDR1 is SGHTA, CDR2 FQGNSA. Between the trimmed V and J ends, which lost 5 bases and 5 bases, there was a span of 14 bases. CDR3 loop: CASSHDRSRDTQYF. The CDR3 DNA reads as TGTGCCAGCAGCCACGACAGGTCAAGAGATACGCAGTATTTT.

Note on this clonotype: A much larger clone is a single base away; this may be a read error. The rearrangement links TRBV27 to TRBJ1-2; tentative D call: TRBD1 (5 bases). The CDR3 is made up of 14 amino acids. The germline V gene has CDR1 MNHEY and CDR2 SMNVEV (reference sequence). CDR3 bases: TGTACCAGCAGTACCCGGGCGGGGGGACCTGGCTACACCTTC. Its translation is CTSSTRAGGPGYTF.

This clonotype was detected many times. The rearrangement joins TRBV5-1 to TRBJ2-5; maybe TRBD1 (6 bases). Trimming shortened V by 0 bases and J by 7 bases, and 16 bases separated the two germline ends. Germline CDR1 reads SGHRS; CDR2 reads YFSETQ. The length of the CDR3 is 15 residues. The CDR3 sequence is CASSLGFSDRSTQYF. CDR3 sequence (DNA): TGCGCCAGCAGCTTGGGTTTCTCGGACAGATCGACCCAGTACTTC.

A few counts support this clonotype. Being one base from a much bigger clone, this may be a read error. The chain joins TRBV15 to TRBJ2-7; unclear D gene. The germline V gene encodes CDR1 LNHNV and CDR2 YYDKDF (reference sequence). The CDR3 covers 11 residues. The CDR3 nucleotides read TGTGCCGCCAGCATGGGTTACGAGCAGTACTTC. Encoded protein: CAASMGYEQYF.

Notes on this clonotype: This may come from a read error, since a much larger clone is one base off. V usage is TRBV5-1 and J usage is TRBJ2-1; perhaps D is TRBD1 or TRBD2 (5 bases each). Germline-derived CDR1 and CDR2 are SGHRS and YFSETQ. Trimming removed 4 bases from V and 1 base from J, with 15 bases in between. The CDR3 has 16 residues. The CDR3 DNA is TGCGCCAGCAGCGTCCGGGGCAGGGTATCCTACAATGAGCAGTTCTTC. It specifies CASSVRGRVSYNEQFF.

V and J are TRBV10-2 and TRBJ1-2; D is unclear. V lost 2 bases and J lost 0, with 4 bases in between. The CDR3 consists of 13 residues. Per the germline V gene, CDR1 is WSHSY and CDR2 is SAAADI. The DNA of the CDR3 is TGCGCCAGCAGTGAGGAACCTAACTATGGCTACACCTTC. It codes for CASSEEPNYGYTF.

J is TRBJ2-7 and V is TRBV6-5; 9 bases map to TRBD2. There are 15 residues in the CDR3. The ends lost 3 bases at V and 2 bases at J; junction bases unmatched: 5. Germline lookup yields CDR1 MNHEY and CDR2 SVGAGI. The CDR3 sequence is CASSYPSGNAYEQYF. The CDR3 DNA is TGTGCCAGCAGTTATCCTAGCGGGAACGCCTACGAGCAGTACTTC.

This clonotype was found many times. This chain uses TRBV7-2 with TRBJ2-5; weak D call: TRBD1 (6 bases). The germline V gene encodes CDR1 SGHTA and CDR2 FQGNSA. The CDR3 runs 12 residues. Trimming pared 4 bases from V and 4 bases from J, leaving 7 bases between. CDR3 residues: CASSYRVETQYF. The CDR3 DNA reads as TGTGCCAGCAGCTACAGGGTAGAGACCCAGTACTTC.

The gene calls are TRBV29-1 and TRBJ1-4, with TRBD1 matching 8 bases. Per germline, CDR1 SQVTM and CDR2 ANQGSEA. V lost 4 bases and J lost 7; bases outside the gene matches: 5. The length of the CDR3 is 13 residues. Here the CDR3 reads CSVGGGQGEKLFF. DNA of the CDR3: TGCAGCGTTGGTGGAGGACAGGGTGAAAAACTGTTTTTT.

This clonotype was seen a few times. A read error is possible here, since a much larger clone lies one base away. The V call is TRBV20-1, the J call TRBJ2-4, with D perhaps TRBD1 (5 bases). The CDR3 runs 12 residues. Trimming shortened V by 7 bases and J by 8 bases, and 15 bases separated the two germline ends. Per germline, CDR1 DFQATT and CDR2 SNEGSKA (reference sequence). CDR3: CSGTGPMDIQYF. The CDR3 region has the DNA TGCAGTGGTACAGGACCAATGGACATTCAGTACTTC.

This chain connects TRBV18 to TRBJ2-6; 8 bases match TRBD2. V was pared by 8 bases and J by 2 bases, with 20 bases of the junction left unmatched. The CDR3 totals 20 residues. Germline V gene sequence: CDR1 KGHSH, CDR2 LQKENI. CDR3 sequence: CASIRGGARSVQTGANVLTF. CDR3 bases: TGTGCCAGCATTCGGGGGGGCGCTAGGTCCGTTCAAACTGGGGCCAACGTCCTGACTTTC.

In regard to this clonotype: An end of the junction differs from the germline gene, which may be a read error. The V gene is TRBV9, the J gene TRBJ2-3; D perhaps matches TRBD1 (6 bases). This CDR3 region has 13 residues. CDR1 is SGDLS and CDR2 is YYNGEE in the germline V gene. Written as DNA, the CDR3 is TGTGCCAGCAGCGGAAAGCGGACAGACACGCAGTATTTT. This translates into CASSGKRTDTQYF.

This clonotype was observed a few times. The CDR3 region has the DNA TGCAGTGCTAGAAGGACAGGGAGCACCGGGGAGCTGTTTTTT. Translation gives CSARRTGSTGELFF. This sequence joins TRBV20-1 and TRBJ2-2; 8 nucleotides align to TRBD1. Germline loops: CDR1 DFQATT, CDR2 SNEGSKA (reference sequence). This CDR3 is 14 amino acids long. Unmatched junction bases numbered 3, after V lost 2 bases and J lost 4 bases.

The table lists this clonotype with many counts. The chain links TRBV7-9 to TRBJ1-6; perhaps TRBD1 as D (5 bases). Deletions cut 4 bases from V and 7 bases from J, with 11 bases between. CDR1 is SEHNR, CDR2 FQNEAQ, per germline (reference sequence). The CDR3 runs 14 residues. CDR3 DNA: TGTGCCAGCAGCTCCGACAGTGGAAATTCACCCCTCCACTTT. The encoded protein is CASSSDSGNSPLHF.

This clonotype occurred many times. J is TRBJ2-7 and V is TRBV5-1, with a weak D call TRBD1 (6 bases). The CDR3 sequence is 13 residues long. Germline lookup yields CDR1 SGHRS and CDR2 YFSETQ. V was shortened by 0 bases and J by 5 bases, with 9 bases between the two germline ends. As DNA, the CDR3 is TGCGCCAGCAGCTTGGTCAGGGGCCACGAGCAGTACTTC. Residues: CASSLVRGHEQYF.

This clonotype has just a few counts. This may come from a read error, since a much larger clone is one base off. The rearrangement uses TRBV20-1 and TRBJ2-5, with D possibly matching TRBD1 (6 bases). Germline V gene data show CDR1 as DFQATT and CDR2 as SNEGSKA (reference sequence). This CDR3 region has 12 residues. The CDR3, as DNA: TGCAGGGCTGAGGGACATAAGGAGACCCAGTACTTC. It yields the protein CRAEGHKETQYF.

The chain is built from TRBV20-1 and TRBJ2-7; no reliable D call. This CDR3 spans 13 amino acids. V was trimmed by 3 bases and J by 7 bases, leaving 16 bases between them. CDR1 and CDR2 from the germline V gene are DFQATT and SNEGSKA (reference sequence). The CDR3 protein is CSARARRVGEQYV. The CDR3, as DNA: TGCAGTGCTAGGGCCAGGAGAGTGGGGGAGCAGTACGTC.

This clonotype was found once. V usage is TRBV6-1 and J usage is TRBJ1-1; D might be TRBD1 (5 bases). The V end was cut by 1 base, the J end by 7 bases, with 22 bases between. This CDR3 is 17 amino acids long. Germline V lookup: CDR1 MNHNS, CDR2 SASEGT. The CDR3 coding sequence is TGTGCCAGCAGTGAAGGAGTTAACCACCGCAAGGGGAGTGAAGCTTTCTTT. It encodes CASSEGVNHRKGSEAFF.

Notes on this clonotype: This may be a read error: a much more frequent sequence differs by one nucleotide. The chain joins TRBV28 to TRBJ2-5; D may match TRBD1 or TRBD2 (5 bases each). The CDR3 contains 15 residues. CDR1 is MDHEN and CDR2 is SYDVKM in the germline V gene. Trimming stripped 8 bases from V and 14 bases from J, with 30 bases between. The CDR3 region has the DNA TGTGCCAGCCTGGGGGACCCAGCCCGTTCCTACGAGCACTACTTC. Protein sequence: CASLGDPARSYEHYF.

In regard to this clonotype: A read error may explain this, as a much larger clone is one base away. V usage is TRBV5-1 and J usage is TRBJ2-2, with TRBD1 identical over 9 bases. The CDR3 extends over 15 amino acids. Germline CDR1 SGHRS, CDR2 YFSETQ. J was trimmed by 7 bases and V by 3 bases; bases with no gene match: 7. The CDR3 reads CASSWLQGAGGELFF. CDR3 nucleotides: TGCGCCAGCAGCTGGCTACAGGGGGCCGGCGGGGAGCTGTTTTTT. The full variable domain, its missing parts supplied by reference TRBV5-1 and TRBJ2-2, is KAGVTQTPRYLIKTRGQQVTLSCSPISGHRSVSWYQQTPGQGLQFLFEYFSETQRNKGNFPGRFSGRQFSNSRSEMNVSTLELGDSALYLCASSWLQGAGGELFFGEGSRLTVL.

The J gene is TRBJ2-1, the V gene TRBV28, with no clear D. CDR1 MDHEN and CDR2 SYDVKM come from the germline V gene. CDR3 size: 12 residues. With 7 bases removed from V and 9 bases from J, the gap between germline ends came to 13 bases. CDR3 loop: CASTTFSLEQFF. The CDR3 nucleotides read TGTGCCAGCACCACTTTCTCCCTTGAGCAGTTCTTC. Together with reference TRBV28 and TRBJ2-1, the CDR3 gives the full variable domain: DVKVTQSSRYLVKRTGEKVFLECVQDMDHENMFWYRQDPGLGLRLIYFSYDVKMKEKGDIPEGYSVSREKKERFSLILESASTNQTSMYLCASTTFSLEQFFGPGTRLTVL.

On this clonotype: A much more abundant neighbour one base away suggests this may be a read error. This chain's CDR3 is CASSLATDYLNEQFF. In DNA, the CDR3 is TGTGCCAGCAGCTTAGCGACAGACTACCTCAATGAGCAGTTCTTC. The chain uses TRBV7-6 and TRBJ2-1; D assignment may be TRBD1 or TRBD2 (5 bases each). Germline V gene lookup returns CDR1 SGHVS and CDR2 FNYEAQ. The CDR3 has 15 residues. V lost 0 bases and J lost 6, with 12 bases in between.

A remark on this clonotype: A much larger clone lies one base from this, so it may be a read error. This sequence joins TRBV5-6 and TRBJ2-7; 8 bases fit TRBD1. This CDR3 has 14 residues. V gave up 6 bases and J gave up 7 bases; unmatched junction bases: 12. Germline CDR1 reads SGHDT; CDR2 reads YYEEEE. This CDR3 is CASTQGAGYNEQYF. The CDR3 region has the DNA TGTGCCAGCACCCAGGGGGCGGGATACAATGAGCAGTACTTC. The variable domain in full, with the rest retrieved from reference TRBV5-6 and TRBJ2-7, is DAGVTQSPTHLIKTRGQQVTLRCSPKSGHDTVSWYQQALGQGPQFIFQYYEEEERQRGNFPDRFSGHQFPNYSSELNVNALLLGDSALYLCASTQGAGYNEQYFGPGTRLTVT.

This clonotype was seen a handful of times. The genes are TRBV20-1 and TRBJ2-3; TRBD2 might be the D (6 bases). The V gene lost 6 bases and the J gene lost 1 base, with 14 bases spanning the gap. Looked up from germline, CDR1 is DFQATT and CDR2 is SNEGSKA (reference sequence). The CDR3 has 14 residues. The CDR3 coding sequence is TGCAGTGCCGAACCGGGAGAGCGCACAGATACGCAGTATTTT. Encoded protein: CSAEPGERTDTQYF.

With respect to this clonotype: Given a much more abundant clone one base away, this may be a read error. The V call is TRBV14, the J call TRBJ1-6; D might be TRBD1 (5 bases). CDR3 length: 13 amino acids. CDR1 is SGHDN, CDR2 FVKESK, per germline. This CDR3 reads CASSGRDWTPRHF. In nucleotides, the CDR3 is TGTGCCAGCAGCGGCCGGGACTGGACACCCCGCCACTTT.

V is TRBV6-6 and J is TRBJ2-2; TRBD2 matches at 7 bases. The CDR3 runs 14 residues. J gave up 2 bases and V 7 bases, and 4 bases lay outside the gene matches. Germline CDR1 MNHNY, CDR2 SVGAGI (reference sequence). The CDR3 nucleotides are TGTGCCAGCATTGGACTAGTTAACACCGGGGAGCTGTTTTTT. It is translated as CASIGLVNTGELFF.